This entry lists 22 T cell receptor beta chains sequenced from one sample in a study of T cell repertoires in cytomegalovirus infection. MiXCR was run by TCRdb on the reads, yielding one entry per CDR3 protein. Found here are about 490,000 distinct CDR3 sequences, approximately 15% of them singletons; the top ten hold more than 20%. The sequenced sample was CD8+ T cells from PBMCs. These receptor sequences come from a human donor in good health (CMV status not recorded). Some clones in this sample may be carry-over from other donors' samples.

With respect to this clonotype: Sequence at one end of the junction differs from germline and may be a read error. The V call is TRBV12-3 or TRBV12-4, the J call TRBJ2-2, with D unresolved. The CDR3 extends over 14 amino acids. CDR3 amino acids: CASSLIHAQVELFF. CDR3 DNA: TGTGCAAGCAGTTTAATTCATGCCCAAGTGGAGCTGTTTTTT.

Ten or more counts support this clonotype. The chain links TRBV27 to TRBJ2-1, with D perhaps TRBD1 or TRBD2 (5 bases each). This CDR3 has 16 amino acids. With 3 bases removed from V and 6 bases from J, the gap between germline ends came to 18 bases. Germline V gives CDR1 MNHEY, CDR2 SMNVEV (reference sequence). The DNA for the CDR3 is TGTGCCAGCAGTTTCTTATCGGGGCCCCCCGGCAATGAGCAGTTCTTC. Amino acids: CASSFLSGPPGNEQFF.

There are many counts of this clonotype. The chain recombines TRBV7-9 with TRBJ2-7; D unclear. The CDR3 runs 15 residues. The germline CDR1 and CDR2 sequences are SEHNR and FQNEAQ (reference sequence). V lost 5 bases and J lost 0, with 14 bases in between. CDR3 amino acids: CASSPTLEYSYEQYF. CDR3 nucleotide sequence: TGTGCCAGCAGCCCAACCCTAGAGTACTCCTACGAGCAGTACTTC.

This sequence joins TRBV12-5 and TRBJ1-3; no definite D call. Trimming left V 1 base short and J 4 bases short, with 2 bases between. The CDR3 loop spans 12 amino acids. Per germline, CDR1 LGHNT and CDR2 FRNRAP. CDR3 loop: CASGLEGNTIYF. CDR3 sequence (DNA): TGTGCTAGTGGTTTGGAAGGAAACACCATATATTTT.

The chain couples TRBV27 to TRBJ2-2, with 11 bases fitting TRBD1. The V segment lost 5 bases and the J segment 1 base; nucleotides outside the gene matches: 3. CDR1 and CDR2 from the germline V gene are MNHEY and SMNVEV (reference sequence). The CDR3 runs 16 residues. The CDR3 DNA is TGTGCCAGCAGTATCGGGACAGGGGGGAACACCGGGGAGCTGTTTTTT. Its protein is CASSIGTGGNTGELFF.

In this sample, this clonotype turned up many times. The chain combines TRBV11-2 with TRBJ2-1, with a weak D call TRBD1 (6 bases). The CDR3 totals 16 residues. V lost 4 bases to trimming and J lost 2 bases, with 15 bases between them. The germline V gene has CDR1 SGHAT and CDR2 FQNNGV. Here the CDR3 DNA reads TGTGCCAGCAGCTATTGGGGGCAAATCGCCTACAATGAGCAGTTCTTC. Its protein is CASSYWGQIAYNEQFF.

This clonotype was seen many times. The rearrangement joins TRBV7-9 to TRBJ1-2; D may be TRBD1 (5 bases). Germline V CDR1 and CDR2: SEHNR, FQNEAQ (reference sequence). The ends were cut back, 5 bases at V and 4 bases at J, with 11 bases in the middle. The CDR3 consists of 13 residues. CDR3 nucleotide sequence: TGTGCCAGCAGCCCCGACAGATTCTATGGCTACACCTTC. Residues: CASSPDRFYGYTF.

The sample holds a few counts of this clonotype. The gene calls are TRBV4-1 and TRBJ2-5, with a weak D call TRBD1 (6 bases). Germline loops: CDR1 MGHRA, CDR2 YSYEKL. The CDR3 contains 18 residues. The germline V and J ends were trimmed by 1 base and 1 base, with 19 bases remaining between them. The CDR3 here is CASSQVDLGQGFQETQYF. The CDR3 DNA sequence: TGCGCCAGCAGCCAAGTCGACCTCGGTCAGGGGTTCCAAGAGACCCAGTACTTC.

This clonotype was seen a single time. This chain connects TRBV7-3 to TRBJ2-1; 8 bases line up with TRBD2. With 5 bases clipped from V and 5 bases from J, the junction kept 5 bases outside the gene matches. CDR1 and CDR2 from the germline V gene are SGHTA and FQGTGA. CDR3 length equals 14 residues. In DNA, the CDR3 is TGTGCCAGCAGCCGGGGGGGGTATGACAATGAGCAGTTCTTC. Protein sequence: CASSRGGYDNEQFF.

In this sample, this clonotype turned up many times. The rearrangement links TRBV28 to TRBJ1-1; TRBD1 agrees at 7 bases. Germline V gene data show CDR1 as MDHEN and CDR2 as SYDVKM. V shed 0 bases and J 3 bases; nucleotides not matched to a gene: 7. This CDR3 is 16 amino acids long. The CDR3 DNA reads TGTGCCAGCAGTTTATGGACAGGGTCCGGCCACACTGAAGCTTTCTTT. This codes for CASSLWTGSGHTEAFF.

This clonotype was seen ten or more times. The chain's CDR3 is CASSFRGLARRVTDTQYF. CDR3 coding DNA: TGTGCCAGCAGCTTTAGAGGACTAGCTCGGAGGGTCACAGATACGCAGTATTTT. This chain joins TRBV7-8 and TRBJ2-3, with 8 positions matching TRBD2. Germline V CDR1 and CDR2: SGHVS, FQNEAQ. The length of the CDR3 is 18 residues. Trimming removed 3 bases from V and 2 bases from J; junction bases left unmatched: 13.

On this clonotype: The CDR3 end shows no conserved phenylalanine or tryptophan, and so a read error is likely. The gene calls are TRBV7-4 and TRBJ2-7, with TRBD1 as a possible D gene (6 bases). CDR1 and CDR2 from the germline V gene are SGHVT and SQSDAQ. The CDR3 runs to 19 residues. The germline V and J ends were trimmed by 1 base and 0 bases, with 22 bases remaining between them. The CDR3, as DNA: TGTGCCAGCAGCTTAGATTTCCGGGACACTAAATCGAGCTCCTACGAGCAGTACTTA. It specifies CASSLDFRDTKSSSYEQYL.

On this clonotype itself: Likely a read error: the CDR3 ends without its conserved phenylalanine or tryptophan. V is TRBV27 and J is TRBJ2-1; D is ambiguous. CDR3 length: 15 amino acids. V lost 6 bases and J lost 8, with 20 bases in between. Germline loops: CDR1 MNHEY, CDR2 SMNVEV (reference sequence). The CDR3 here is CASSQTTSLVDEQFL. The DNA of the CDR3 is TGTGCCAGCAGCCAAACTACCTCGTTGGTCGATGAGCAGTTCTTA.

This clonotype was seen at least ten times. V is TRBV10-2 and J is TRBJ1-6; a weak D match, TRBD1 (6 bases). Trimming removed 6 bases from V and 4 bases from J, with 10 bases in between. The V gene's germline CDR1 is WSHSY and CDR2 SAAADI. CDR3 length equals 14 residues. The CDR3 reads CASRRTDYNSPLHF. The CDR3 bases are TGCGCCAGCAGACGGACAGATTATAATTCACCCCTCCACTTT.

This clonotype was counted ten times or more. This chain joins TRBV7-3 and TRBJ1-2; tentatively, D is TRBD1 (5 bases). Germline CDR1 is SGHTA and CDR2 is FQGTGA. V lost 1 base, J lost 5 bases, and 20 bases lay in between. The CDR3 contains 17 residues. CDR3: CASSLNPRGAGYYGYTF. The CDR3 region has the DNA TGTGCCAGCAGCTTAAACCCCAGAGGGGCGGGATATTATGGCTACACCTTC.

This clonotype was detected a few times. The chain has TRBV6-1 and TRBJ2-6, with D unclear. V dropped 4 bases and J dropped 0 bases, with 7 bases sitting between them. The length of the CDR3 is 15 residues. Germline V gene lookup returns CDR1 MNHNS and CDR2 SASEGT. CDR3 sequence (DNA): TGTGCCAGCAGTGTCCAGCGCTCTGGGGCCAACGTCCTGACTTTC. Translated, it gives CASSVQRSGANVLTF.

Comment on this clonotype: The final CDR3 position lacks the conserved phenylalanine or tryptophan, pointing to a likely read error. The CDR3 spells CSARTSGSYNEQFL. As DNA, the CDR3 is TGCAGTGCGCGGACTAGCGGCTCCTACAATGAGCAGTTCTTA. The chain couples TRBV20-1 to TRBJ2-1; 10 bases align to TRBD2. The CDR3 consists of 14 residues. The V gene's germline CDR1 is DFQATT and CDR2 SNEGSKA (reference sequence). V was clipped by 6 bases and J by 0 bases; unmatched bases: 2.

This clonotype was recorded at least ten times. The CDR3 sequence: CASSPGEANPYEQYF. Written as DNA, the CDR3 is TGTGCCAGCAGCCCGGGAGAGGCGAACCCCTACGAGCAGTACTTC. The genes are TRBV7-6 and TRBJ2-7; weak D call: TRBD2 (6 bases). There are 15 residues in the CDR3. V lost 5 bases to trimming and J lost 2 bases, with 16 bases between them. Germline V gives CDR1 SGHVS, CDR2 FNYEAQ.

This clonotype was found a few times. The chain links TRBV18 to TRBJ2-5, with 8 bases identical to TRBD1. CDR1 KGHSH and CDR2 LQKENI come from the germline V gene. The junction had 8 bases not matched to a gene; V was cut back by 3 bases and J by 2 bases. CDR3 length equals 16 residues. As DNA, the CDR3 is TGTGCCAGCTCACCCGTTGGACAGGGTGGGCAAGAGACCCAGTACTTC. Translating it yields CASSPVGQGGQETQYF.

This clonotype was seen repeatedly, ten times or more. The J gene is TRBJ2-7, the V gene TRBV29-1, with 11 bases fitting TRBD2. The V segment lost 5 bases and the J segment 0 bases; nucleotides outside the gene matches: 0. The CDR3 covers 13 residues. Germline V lookup: CDR1 SQVTM, CDR2 ANQGSEA. For the CDR3, the DNA is TGCAGCGTTCTAGCGGGGGGCTCCTACGAGCAGTACTTC. Its translation: CSVLAGGSYEQYF.

V is TRBV29-1 and J is TRBJ2-3; TRBD2 matches at 12 bases. CDR1 and CDR2 (germline): SQVTM, ANQGSEA. V lost 7 bases and J lost 1; bases outside the gene matches: 27. The CDR3 loop spans 22 amino acids. The CDR3, as DNA: TGCAGCGCCCGACCGCTCTACAGACTAGCGGGAGAGGGGGAGGTGGGCACAGATACGCAGTATTTT. Amino acid sequence: CSARPLYRLAGEGEVGTDTQYF.

The chain carries TRBV10-3 and TRBJ2-3; TRBD1 might be the D (5 bases). This CDR3 has 14 residues. Per the germline V gene, CDR1 is ENHRY and CDR2 is SYGVKD. Trimming cost V 2 bases and J 0 bases, with 6 bases left between them. The CDR3 is CAISEAGSTDTQYF. The CDR3 DNA is TGTGCCATCAGTGAGGCAGGGAGCACAGATACGCAGTATTTT.